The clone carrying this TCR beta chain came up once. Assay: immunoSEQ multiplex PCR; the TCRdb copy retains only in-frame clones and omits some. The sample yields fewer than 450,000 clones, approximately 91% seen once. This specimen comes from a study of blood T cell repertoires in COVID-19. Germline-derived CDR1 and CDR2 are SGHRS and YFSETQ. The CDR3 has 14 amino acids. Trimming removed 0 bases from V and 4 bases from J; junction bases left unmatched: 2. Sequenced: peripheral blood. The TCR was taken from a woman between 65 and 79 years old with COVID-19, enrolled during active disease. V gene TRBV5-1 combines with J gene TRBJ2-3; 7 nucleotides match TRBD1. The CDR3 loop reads CASSLVGGADTQYF. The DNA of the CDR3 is TGCGCCAGCAGCTTGGTAGGGGGCGCAGATACGCAGTATTTT.